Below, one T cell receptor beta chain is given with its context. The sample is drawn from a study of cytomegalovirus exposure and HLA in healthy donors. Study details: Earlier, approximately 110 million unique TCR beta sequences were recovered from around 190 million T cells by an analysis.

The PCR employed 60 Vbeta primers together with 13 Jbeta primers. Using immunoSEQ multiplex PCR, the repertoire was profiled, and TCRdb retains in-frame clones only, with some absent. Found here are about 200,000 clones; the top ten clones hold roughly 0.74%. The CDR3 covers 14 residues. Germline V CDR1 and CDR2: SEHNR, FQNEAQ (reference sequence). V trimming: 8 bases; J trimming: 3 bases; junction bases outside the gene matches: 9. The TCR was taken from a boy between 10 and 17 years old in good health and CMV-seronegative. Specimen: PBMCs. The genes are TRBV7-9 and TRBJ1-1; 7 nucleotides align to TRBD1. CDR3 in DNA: TGTGCCAGCCGGGGCCAGGGGGGTTACACTGAAGCTTTCTTT. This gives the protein CASRGQGGYTEAFF.